These 17 T cell receptor beta chains were all obtained from the same sample, sequenced in a study of OX40 agonist ivuxolimab in advanced cancers. Method: immunoSEQ multiplex PCR; TCRdb's copy keeps in-frame clones and lacks some. The table lists tens of thousands of clones, 65% to 90% of them singletons. The sequencing here drew on CD4+ or CD8+ T cells sorted from blood, taken in a trial of the OX40 agonist ivuxolimab. The receptors come from an adult with an advanced solid tumor such as melanoma, head and neck, liver or kidney cancer.

V and J are TRBV28 and TRBJ1-2; TRBD1 aligns across 9 bases. Losses at the gene ends were 6 bases for V and 4 bases for J; bases not matched to a gene: 15. Germline V CDR1 and CDR2: MDHEN, SYDVKM. CDR3 length: 17 amino acids. DNA of the CDR3: TGTGCCAGCAGCCCTAGTCCCGGGACAGGGATTGGCTATGGCTACACCTTC. This sequence encodes CASSPSPGTGIGYGYTF.

This clone was counted only a few times. The chain combines TRBV30 with TRBJ1-2, with no clear D. The CDR3 totals 13 residues. Trimming cost V 1 base and J 8 bases, with 14 bases left between them. CDR1 GTSNPN and CDR2 SVGIG come from the germline V gene (reference sequence). CDR3 region: CAWSGTSVGGYTF. Written as DNA, the CDR3 is TGTGCCTGGAGTGGGACCTCTGTGGGGGGCTACACCTTC.

The rearrangement links TRBV5-6 to TRBJ2-5; 9 nucleotides align to TRBD1. V lost 4 bases, J lost 5 bases, and 9 bases stayed unmatched. The germline CDR1 and CDR2 sequences are SGHDT and YYEEEE. CDR3 length equals 15 residues. The CDR3 DNA reads TGTGCCAGCAGCCCGCCGGGACAGGGACGGGAGACCCAGTACTTC. Protein sequence: CASSPPGQGRETQYF.

The gene calls are TRBV5-1 and TRBJ2-1, with D uncertain. V lost 0 bases, J lost 3 bases, and 10 bases lay in between. This CDR3 contains 15 residues. The germline V gene has CDR1 SGHRS and CDR2 YFSETQ. CDR3 protein: CASSLAGTDYNEQFF. For the CDR3, the DNA is TGCGCCAGCAGCTTGGCCGGAACCGACTACAATGAGCAGTTCTTC.

This clone is a singleton in its sample. The chain has TRBV7-2 and TRBJ1-1; possible D gene TRBD1, 5 bases. The CDR3 runs to 14 residues. The V end lost 3 bases, the J end lost 5 bases, and 13 bases lay between the germline ends. Germline CDR1 and CDR2: SGHTA and FQGNSA. As DNA, the CDR3 is TGTGCCAGCAGCTTTAAGGGGCGGGAGACTGAAGCTTTCTTT. Its protein product is CASSFKGRETEAFF. Drawing the rest from reference TRBV7-2 and TRBJ1-1, the complete variable domain is GAGVSQSPSNKVTEKGKDVELRCDPISGHTALYWYRQSLGQGLEFLIYFQGNSAPDKSGLPSDRFSAERTGGSVSTLTIQRTQQEDSAVYLCASSFKGRETEAFFGQGTRLTVV.

This chain uses TRBV5-6 with TRBJ2-7; either TRBD1 or TRBD2 may fit D (5 bases each). The germline V gene encodes CDR1 SGHDT and CDR2 YYEEEE. This CDR3 has 15 residues. Trimming shortened V by 3 bases and J by 0 bases, and 13 bases separated the two germline ends. The CDR3 region is CASSSAGTLSYEQYF. The CDR3 DNA sequence: TGTGCCAGCAGCTCTGCAGGGACCCTCTCCTACGAGCAGTACTTC.

The chain links TRBV19 to TRBJ2-3; possible D gene TRBD1, 5 bases. CDR3 size: 14 residues. The V and J ends lost 3 bases and 5 bases respectively, with 12 bases between them. Germline V lookup: CDR1 LNHDA, CDR2 SQIVND (reference sequence). In DNA, the CDR3 is TGTGCCAGTAGTATCCCAGGGTTCAGAGATACGCAGTATTTT. Translating it yields CASSIPGFRDTQYF.

The rearrangement links TRBV27 to TRBJ1-1; 11 nucleotides agree with TRBD1. Germline V gene lookup returns CDR1 MNHEY and CDR2 SMNVEV (reference sequence). The CDR3 is made up of 15 amino acids. V dropped 5 bases and J dropped 5; count of bases not matched to a gene: 7. The CDR3 spells CASSPRTGGVTEAFF. The CDR3 nucleotides are TGTGCCAGCAGTCCGAGGACAGGGGGCGTGACTGAAGCTTTCTTT.

V and J are TRBV5-1 and TRBJ1-4; 8 positions match TRBD1. Germline CDR1 SGHRS, CDR2 YFSETQ. V shed 3 bases, J shed 1 base, and the junction held 8 bases outside the gene matches. The CDR3 loop spans 17 amino acids. Here the CDR3 reads CASSWTGQGKTNEKLFF. The CDR3 nucleotides are TGCGCCAGCAGCTGGACAGGACAGGGCAAAACTAATGAAAAACTGTTTTTT. The full variable domain, in which reference TRBV5-1 and TRBJ1-4 provide the parts outside the CDR3, is KAGVTQTPRYLIKTRGQQVTLSCSPISGHRSVSWYQQTPGQGLQFLFEYFSETQRNKGNFPGRFSGRQFSNSRSEMNVSTLELGDSALYLCASSWTGQGKTNEKLFFGSGTQLSVL.

The chain carries TRBV6-4 and TRBJ1-2; no clear D. Germline V CDR1 and CDR2: MRHNA, SNTAGT. CDR3 size: 12 residues. V was trimmed by 0 bases and J by 5 bases, leaving 4 bases between them. The CDR3 region has the DNA TGTGCCAGCAGTGACTCCTCATATGGCTACACCTTC. The encoded protein is CASSDSSYGYTF.

This chain joins TRBV1 and TRBJ1-2. TRBV1 is a pseudogene. The CDR3 length is 15 residues. The CDR3 region has the DNA TGCACCAGCAGCCAAGATTCCGGGTTGAGGAGGGGCTACACCTTC. Translated: CTSSQDSGLRRGYTF.

The gene calls are TRBV10-3 and TRBJ2-7; TRBD1 matches 9 bases. CDR1 ENHRY and CDR2 SYGVKD come from the germline V gene. The CDR3 is 14 residues long. J lost 3 bases, V lost 7 bases, and 7 bases had no gene match. The CDR3 reads CAITREDRGYEQYF. The CDR3 coding sequence is TGTGCCATCACTCGCGAGGACAGGGGCTACGAGCAGTACTTC.

The chain carries TRBV6-5 and TRBJ2-7; D not resolved. CDR1 and CDR2 (germline): MNHEY, SVGAGI. The V end was cut by 0 bases, the J end by 5 bases, with 11 bases between. This CDR3 has 14 residues. The CDR3 sequence: CASSYSTSSDEQYF. The CDR3 nucleotides are TGTGCCAGCAGTTACTCTACCTCTTCTGACGAGCAGTACTTC.

This chain uses TRBV6-1 with TRBJ1-1; the D gene is possibly TRBD1 (5 bases). From germline, CDR1 is MNHNS and CDR2 SASEGT. The CDR3 consists of 13 residues. Trimming cost V 6 bases and J 5 bases, with 13 bases left between them. CDR3 residues: CASSPGKETEAFF. As DNA, the CDR3 is TGTGCCAGCAGCCCAGGGAAGGAGACTGAAGCTTTCTTT.

This clone was recorded once. The CDR3 DNA is TGCGCCAGCCAACCCGGGACAAGTTACAATGAGCAGTTCTTC. Amino acids: CASQPGTSYNEQFF. V and J are TRBV5-1 and TRBJ2-1, with D perhaps matching TRBD1 (6 bases). The CDR3 extends over 14 amino acids. V lost 7 bases and J 4 bases, leaving 15 bases between the germline ends. The V gene's germline CDR1 is SGHRS and CDR2 YFSETQ.

This clone was counted a single time. The chain is built from TRBV5-6 and TRBJ1-1; the match to TRBD1 covers 8 bases. Germline CDR1 SGHDT, CDR2 YYEEEE. The CDR3 is made up of 13 amino acids. The V segment lost 8 bases and the J segment 1 base; nucleotides outside the gene matches: 4. In nucleotides, the CDR3 is TGTGCCAGTAAAGACAGGGGGAACACTGAAGCTTTCTTT. Protein: CASKDRGNTEAFF. Variable domain in full (rest from reference TRBV5-6 and TRBJ1-1): DAGVTQSPTHLIKTRGQQVTLRCSPKSGHDTVSWYQQALGQGPQFIFQYYEEEERQRGNFPDRFSGHQFPNYSSELNVNALLLGDSALYLCASKDRGNTEAFFGQGTRLTVV.

The gene calls are TRBV6-5 and TRBJ1-6; TRBD1 might be the D (5 bases). Germline CDR1 reads MNHEY; CDR2 reads SVGAGI. The V and J ends lost 4 bases and 7 bases respectively, with 11 bases between them. The CDR3 has 14 residues. Written as DNA, the CDR3 is TGTGCCAGCAGTTCTGGGACGGCGAATTCACCCCTCCACTTT. Translated: CASSSGTANSPLHF.